This record concerns one TCR beta chain sequence. The sample is drawn from a study of T cell responses to AZD1222 COVID-19 vaccine. The CDR3 loop spans 16 amino acids. In germline, CDR1 is SGHTS, CDR2 YDEGEE. The ends lost 3 bases at V and 5 bases at J; junction bases unmatched: 11. Only in-frame clones appear in the TCRdb table, and some are missing; sequencing was by immunoSEQ multiplex PCR. The top ten clones hold around 4.4% of a sample with 90,000 to 120,000 clones, roughly 87% of them seen once. The sequences come from peripheral blood, collected on day 0 of AZD1222 vaccination. The source of this sequence is an adult in good health. The chain links TRBV5-8 to TRBJ2-1; 7 bases line up with TRBD2. The CDR3: CASSWDGLELNNEQFF. The CDR3, as DNA: TGTGCCAGCAGCTGGGATGGACTAGAACTAAACAATGAGCAGTTCTTC.